The present TCR beta chain was sequenced within a study of blood T cells in healthy people across ages. Findings and limits, study-wide: The recorded TCR beta diversity per million T cells decreased in a roughly linear manner with age. When set beside aged donors, long-lived donors presented more naive CD4+ cells and higher diversity.

Each donor supplied about 9.6 milliliters of peripheral blood. The second PCR ran roughly 6 to 11 cycles with a sample-barcoded 5' primer and J-beta primers. TCRdb re-called the 5' RACE reads through MiXCR, storing one row per CDR3 protein. Among 650,000 or so distinct CDR3 sequences, about 50% were seen once, and the ten largest hold about 13%. A note on this clonotype: Its antigen is unknown.

The CDR3 loop spans 17 amino acids. Per germline, CDR1 SGHTA and CDR2 FQGNSA. The ends lost 7 bases at V and 6 bases at J; junction bases unmatched: 15. Source material: blood. The V and J genes are TRBV7-2 and TRBJ2-2, with 9 nucleotides matching TRBD2. The origin of this receptor is a woman of 80 years or more in good health. The CDR3 here is CASTPRGSSGSPGELFF. The CDR3 DNA is TGTGCCAGCACGCCTAGGGGGAGTAGCGGGAGCCCCGGGGAGCTGTTTTTT.